Below, 29 T cell receptor beta chains from the same sample are listed, as sequenced in a study of graft-versus-host responses after intestinal transplantation. Their target antigens are unknown. The protocol was immunoSEQ multiplex PCR, while the TCRdb copy is restricted to in-frame clones and leaves out a portion. The sample records roughly 120,000 clones, about nine tenths being singletons. Source: unstimulated CD4+ T cells sorted from spleen or lymph node cells, taken before intestinal transplant. These receptors were taken from a human donor who received an intestinal transplant.

The V gene is TRBV6-1, the J gene TRBJ1-3; D unresolved. Trimming shortened V by 3 bases and J by 2 bases, and 11 bases separated the two germline ends. CDR1 is MNHNS and CDR2 is SASEGT in the germline V gene. This CDR3 has 15 residues. CDR3: CASSDPRGAGNTIYF. Here the CDR3 DNA reads TGTGCCAGCAGTGACCCCCGGGGTGCTGGAAACACCATATATTTT.

V usage is TRBV19 and J usage is TRBJ2-6; maybe TRBD1 (6 bases). CDR3 length: 14 amino acids. Germline CDR1 LNHDA, CDR2 SQIVND (reference sequence). Trimming took off 4 bases at V and 4 bases at J, with 8 bases between the two ends. The CDR3 spells CASSRGLGANVLTF. The CDR3 nucleotides read TGTGCCAGTAGTAGGGGGCTAGGGGCCAACGTCCTGACTTTC.

The chain is built from TRBV27 and TRBJ2-2; 9 bases fit TRBD1. Per germline, CDR1 MNHEY and CDR2 SMNVEV (reference sequence). CDR3 length: 15 residues. The V and J ends lost 5 bases and 3 bases, in that order; junction bases with no gene match: 4. DNA of the CDR3: TGTGCCAGCAGTCCGCGGACAGGGGACACCGGGGAGCTGTTTTTT. Translated, it gives CASSPRTGDTGELFF.

The chain is built from TRBV21-1 and TRBJ2-5; the table's D call of TRBD1 was not tested on the DNA. TRBV21-1 is a known pseudogene. The CDR3 extends over 14 amino acids. The CDR3 reads CASRVLTGKETQYF. DNA for the CDR3: TGTGCCAGCAGGGTTCTTACAGGGAAAGAGACCCAGTACTTC.

The rearrangement uses TRBV6-1 and TRBJ1-4; the D gene is possibly TRBD1 (6 bases). Germline assignment: CDR1 MNHNS and CDR2 SASEGT. V was cut by 6 bases and J by 12 bases, with 20 bases left in between. The CDR3 is 14 residues long. The CDR3 DNA follows: TGTGCCAGCAGGCCAGGGGCCGGCGAGTGGGAACTGTTTTTT. Encoded protein: CASRPGAGEWELFF.

This chain uses TRBV13 with TRBJ2-1, with 11 bases identical to TRBD2. Germline V gene lookup returns CDR1 PRHDT and CDR2 FYEKMQ (reference sequence). The CDR3 covers 14 residues. With V trimmed by 4 bases and J by 13 bases, 9 bases remained unmatched. The CDR3 loop is CASSYFRSGGAQFF. CDR3 DNA sequence: TGTGCCAGCAGCTACTTCCGTAGCGGGGGGGCCCAGTTCTTC.

The chain carries TRBV7-6 and TRBJ2-5; TRBD1 aligns across 8 bases. Germline-derived CDR1 and CDR2 are SGHVS and FNYEAQ. The CDR3 is made up of 15 amino acids. With V trimmed by 5 bases and J by 2 bases, 7 bases remained unmatched. The CDR3 DNA sequence: TGTGCCAGCAGCGAACGGACAGGGAGGCAAGAGACCCAGTACTTC. Translated: CASSERTGRQETQYF.

This chain uses TRBV4-1 with TRBJ2-3; 8 nucleotides align to TRBD2. Germline V gene sequence: CDR1 MGHRA, CDR2 YSYEKL. V dropped 8 bases and J dropped 4; count of bases not matched to a gene: 8. The CDR3 is 14 amino acids. CDR3 region: CASGPAGASDTQYF. Written as DNA, the CDR3 is TGCGCCAGCGGCCCAGCGGGGGCCTCAGATACGCAGTATTTT.

The chain links TRBV30 to TRBJ2-2; TRBD2 might be the D (5 bases). V lost 5 bases and J lost 5, with 18 bases in between. The CDR3 loop spans 15 amino acids. In germline, CDR1 is GTSNPN, CDR2 SVGIG (reference sequence). CDR3 DNA sequence: TGTGCCTGGGGCATTGGAGGTTCGGGGACCGGGGAGCTGTTTTTT. Amino acid sequence: CAWGIGGSGTGELFF. The entire variable domain, with the rest obtained from reference TRBV30 and TRBJ2-2, is as follows: SQTIHQWPATLVQPVGSPLSLECTVEGTSNPNLYWYRQAAGRGLQLLFYSVGIGQISSEVPQNLSASRPQDRQFILSSKKLLLSDSGFYLCAWGIGGSGTGELFFGEGSRLTVL.

This clone was seen a handful of times. This rearrangement joins TRBV29-1 to TRBJ1-2; 8 nucleotides match TRBD1. Germline lookup yields CDR1 SQVTM and CDR2 ANQGSEA. The CDR3 is made up of 13 amino acids. The ends lost 5 bases at V and 2 bases at J; junction bases unmatched: 4. The CDR3 DNA reads as TGCAGCGTTCGGACAGGGATCAACTATGGCTACACCTTC. It codes for CSVRTGINYGYTF.

The genes are TRBV28 and TRBJ1-2; 7 bases are shared with TRBD1. After removal of 4 bases from V and 4 bases from J, the junction contained 6 bases not matched to a gene. CDR3 length: 14 residues. Germline V gene data show CDR1 as MDHEN and CDR2 as SYDVKM. The CDR3, as DNA: TGTGCCAGCAGTTGGGGGCAGGGGGTCTATGGCTACACCTTC. This encodes CASSWGQGVYGYTF.

The chain combines TRBV7-2 with TRBJ2-7; 7 nucleotides agree with TRBD2. The CDR3 covers 14 residues. J gave up 2 bases and V 7 bases, and 8 bases lay outside the gene matches. Looked up from germline, CDR1 is SGHTA and CDR2 is FQGNSA. CDR3 residues: CASTPEAGTYEQYF. CDR3 DNA sequence: TGTGCCAGCACCCCAGAAGCGGGGACCTACGAGCAGTACTTC.

This clone was detected once. V gene TRBV7-9 combines with J gene TRBJ1-2, with D possibly TRBD1 on 5 matching bases. V was clipped by 4 bases and J by 6 bases, with 15 bases between them. The germline gives CDR1 SEHNR, CDR2 FQNEAQ (reference sequence). There are 14 residues in the CDR3. The CDR3 DNA reads TGTGCCAGCAGCTCAAAGGCTCAGGGAAATGGCTACACCTTC. It is translated as CASSSKAQGNGYTF.

This chain links TRBV7-2 with TRBJ2-5; D might be TRBD2 (6 bases). V was pared by 4 bases and J by 1 base, with 10 bases between. CDR1 is SGHTA, CDR2 FQGNSA, per germline. The CDR3 length is 14 residues. The CDR3 DNA is TGTGCCAGCAGCTCCCGGGGGACCCAAGAGACCCAGTACTTC. Amino acids: CASSSRGTQETQYF.

This chain links TRBV28 with TRBJ1-2, with 12 bases lining up with TRBD1. V shed 6 bases, J shed 6 bases, and the junction held 5 bases outside the gene matches. Germline CDR1 MDHEN, CDR2 SYDVKM. CDR3 size: 14 residues. For the CDR3, the DNA is TGTGCCAGCAGGACGGGACAGGGGGCTAATGGCTACACCTTC. Protein sequence: CASRTGQGANGYTF.

This clone occurred once. The chain recombines TRBV27 with TRBJ2-5, with 11 bases lining up with TRBD1. Germline CDR1 and CDR2: MNHEY and SMNVEV (reference sequence). V trimming: 8 bases; J trimming: 6 bases; junction bases outside the gene matches: 5. The CDR3 extends over 13 amino acids. CDR3 nucleotides: TGTGCCAGCGGAGGACAGGGGGCGAAGACCCAGTACTTC. Its protein is CASGGQGAKTQYF.

The rearrangement uses TRBV5-1 and TRBJ2-1; 8 nucleotides agree with TRBD1. This CDR3 is built from 16 residues. Germline assignment: CDR1 SGHRS and CDR2 YFSETQ. The J segment lost 7 bases and the V segment lost 2 bases, leaving 11 bases of the junction unmatched. This CDR3 is CASSFPGTGEGNEQFF. The CDR3, as DNA: TGCGCCAGCAGCTTTCCCGGGACAGGAGAAGGGAATGAGCAGTTCTTC.

The chain couples TRBV30 to TRBJ1-2; D gene uncertain. The germline CDR1 and CDR2 sequences are GTSNPN and SVGIG (reference sequence). This CDR3 has 13 amino acids. V shed 1 base and J shed 5 bases, with 11 bases lying between them. CDR3 DNA: TGTGCCTGGAGTGACGGGAATCAGTATGGCTACACCTTC. Encoded protein: CAWSDGNQYGYTF. Based on the CDR3 plus reference TRBV30 and TRBJ1-2, the full variable domain is SQTIHQWPATLVQPVGSPLSLECTVEGTSNPNLYWYRQAAGRGLQLLFYSVGIGQISSEVPQNLSASRPQDRQFILSSKKLLLSDSGFYLCAWSDGNQYGYTFGSGTRLTVV.

V and J are TRBV18 and TRBJ2-7; 11 bases fit TRBD2. This CDR3 region has 14 residues. Losses at the gene ends were 5 bases for V and 3 bases for J; bases not matched to a gene: 3. Germline loops: CDR1 KGHSH, CDR2 LQKENI. The DNA of the CDR3 is TGTGCCAGCTCAGTCGGGACTAGCGGCTACGAGCAGTACTTC. Its protein product is CASSVGTSGYEQYF.

The chain combines TRBV6-5 with TRBJ2-7; 7 nucleotides align to TRBD2. Germline V CDR1 and CDR2: MNHEY, SVGAGI. The length of the CDR3 is 16 residues. J lost 0 bases, V lost 0 bases, and 5 bases had no gene match. The CDR3 loop is CASSYSGGTVSYEQYF. CDR3 sequence (DNA): TGTGCCAGCAGTTACTCGGGGGGGACCGTCTCCTACGAGCAGTACTTC.

In this sample, this clone turned up once. Written as DNA, the CDR3 is TGTGCCTGGGGGAGGGGACTCAGTCTGTACTTC. It translates to CAWGRGLSLYF. The V gene is TRBV30, the J gene TRBJ2-7; TRBD2 agrees at 7 bases. Germline CDR1 reads GTSNPN; CDR2 reads SVGIG (reference sequence). Trimming cost V 5 bases and J 12 bases; bases outside gene matches: 10. The CDR3 consists of 11 residues. Complete variable domain (other parts from reference TRBV30 and TRBJ2-7): SQTIHQWPATLVQPVGSPLSLECTVEGTSNPNLYWYRQAAGRGLQLLFYSVGIGQISSEVPQNLSASRPQDRQFILSSKKLLLSDSGFYLCAWGRGLSLYFGPGTRLTVT.

V and J are TRBV6-5 and TRBJ1-6; no clear D gene. The germline gives CDR1 MNHEY, CDR2 SVGAGI. V lost 5 bases and J 5 bases, leaving 10 bases between the germline ends. CDR3 length equals 14 residues. The chain's CDR3 is CASSPGLNNSPLHF. The DNA of the CDR3 is TGTGCCAGCAGTCCCGGACTGAATAATTCACCCCTCCACTTT.

This chain connects TRBV6-6 to TRBJ1-5, with no clear D. In germline, CDR1 is MNHNY, CDR2 SVGAGI (reference sequence). Trimming stripped 6 bases from V and 9 bases from J, with 12 bases between. The CDR3 length is 12 residues. CDR3 sequence: CASSPRRGPQHF. The CDR3 DNA follows: TGTGCCAGCAGCCCACGTCGGGGGCCCCAGCATTTT.

The chain has TRBV27 and TRBJ1-2; 7 nucleotides match TRBD1. CDR3 length equals 16 residues. J was trimmed by 3 bases and V by 2 bases; bases with no gene match: 9. The V gene's germline CDR1 is MNHEY and CDR2 SMNVEV (reference sequence). CDR3 DNA sequence: TGTGCCAGCAGTTTAAGGGCAGGGGGAGTCGACTATGGCTACACCTTC. Translation gives CASSLRAGGVDYGYTF.

The chain carries TRBV6-6 and TRBJ1-6; 8 nucleotides line up with TRBD1. V lost 1 base to trimming and J lost 9 bases; unmatched junction nucleotides: 8. CDR3 size: 16 residues. The germline gives CDR1 MNHNY, CDR2 SVGAGI (reference sequence). CDR3 protein: CASSYWGQERGSPLHF. CDR3 in DNA: TGTGCCAGCAGTTACTGGGGACAGGAAAGGGGTTCACCCCTCCACTTT.

The chain links TRBV7-9 to TRBJ1-1, with a tentative D call TRBD1 (5 bases). This CDR3 region has 14 residues. Germline loops: CDR1 SEHNR, CDR2 FQNEAQ (reference sequence). Deletions cut 1 base from V and 6 bases from J, with 12 bases between. The CDR3 DNA is TGTGCCAGCAGCTTAGTAGCTCAAGGGGCTGAAGCTTTCTTT. Translation: CASSLVAQGAEAFF.

This chain joins TRBV15 and TRBJ1-2, with TRBD1 matching over 7 bases. The trim removed 3 bases at V and 4 bases at J, leaving 11 bases unmatched. The length of the CDR3 is 16 residues. The germline V gene has CDR1 LNHNV and CDR2 YYDKDF (reference sequence). The CDR3 DNA reads as TGTGCCACCAGCAGGGAAGGGACAGAGCATGGCTATGGCTACACCTTC. It yields the protein CATSREGTEHGYGYTF.

The V call is TRBV29-1, the J call TRBJ2-3, with 7 nucleotides matching TRBD2. CDR3 length: 15 amino acids. From germline, CDR1 is SQVTM and CDR2 ANQGSEA. The V gene end was trimmed by 7 bases and the J gene end by 0 bases; junction bases not matched to a gene: 10. The CDR3 DNA sequence: TGCAGCGCCAAGAGAACGGGGGGAAGCACAGATACGCAGTATTTT. This translates into CSAKRTGGSTDTQYF.

The chain has TRBV6-6 and TRBJ2-7; 10 positions match TRBD2. This CDR3 contains 15 residues. J gave up 6 bases and V 6 bases, and 11 bases lay outside the gene matches. Looked up from germline, CDR1 is MNHNY and CDR2 is SVGAGI (reference sequence). The CDR3 loop is CASRELAGVNSEQYF. In DNA, the CDR3 is TGTGCCAGCAGGGAGCTAGCGGGAGTCAATAGCGAGCAGTACTTC.